This section outlines one T cell receptor (beta chain) sequence together with its context. The sample carries other DNA sequences with the same CDR3. The data are from a study of shared clonotypes between healthy human individuals. The V gene's germline CDR1 is MGHRA and CDR2 YSYEKL. Trimming left V 1 base short and J 4 bases short, with 8 bases between. CDR3 length: 14 residues. Naive CD8 cells were CD45RO-negative, positively selected for CCR7, excluding terminally differentiated effector memory CD45RA+ cells. For every subset, genomic DNA was evenly distributed across several immunoSEQ plates. Profiling relied on immunoSEQ multiplex PCR, and the TCRdb table lists in-frame clones only, not all of them. Of millions of clones listed, roughly 91% are singletons.

This receptor was identified in a man aged 18 to 30 in good health. Some clones in this sample may be carry-over from other donors' samples. Sequences were obtained from naive CD8+ T cells from PBMCs. The J gene is TRBJ2-1, the V gene TRBV4-1; no reliable D call. The CDR3 loop reads CASSQVGLYNEQFF. The CDR3 nucleotides read TGCGCCAGCAGCCAAGTCGGCTTATACAATGAGCAGTTCTTC.